This TCR beta chain was captured in a study of cytomegalovirus exposure and HLA in healthy donors. Study-level findings and limits: Reportedly, cytomegalovirus status was diagnosed with high sensitivity and specificity. Researchers reported from a later analysis that most CMV-associated TCR beta chains appeared HLA-restricted.

The CDR3 covers 14 residues. Germline V gene data show CDR1 as SGHVS and CDR2 as FQNEAQ. V lost 1 base and J lost 0, with 7 bases in between. Notes on this clone: Its specificity is not known.

PCR employed 60 Vbeta and 13 Jbeta primers. Produced via immunoSEQ multiplex PCR; TCRdb's table is partial and in-frame only. The sample shows 150,000 or so clones, around three quarters of them seen only once. This chain joins TRBV7-8 and TRBJ2-7; no clear D gene. The source is a middle-aged woman in good health and CMV-seronegative. Sequenced input: PBMCs. The CDR3 region has the DNA TGTGCCAGCAGCTTAGTGTCGGGCTCCTACGAGCAGTACTTC. It yields the protein CASSLVSGSYEQYF.